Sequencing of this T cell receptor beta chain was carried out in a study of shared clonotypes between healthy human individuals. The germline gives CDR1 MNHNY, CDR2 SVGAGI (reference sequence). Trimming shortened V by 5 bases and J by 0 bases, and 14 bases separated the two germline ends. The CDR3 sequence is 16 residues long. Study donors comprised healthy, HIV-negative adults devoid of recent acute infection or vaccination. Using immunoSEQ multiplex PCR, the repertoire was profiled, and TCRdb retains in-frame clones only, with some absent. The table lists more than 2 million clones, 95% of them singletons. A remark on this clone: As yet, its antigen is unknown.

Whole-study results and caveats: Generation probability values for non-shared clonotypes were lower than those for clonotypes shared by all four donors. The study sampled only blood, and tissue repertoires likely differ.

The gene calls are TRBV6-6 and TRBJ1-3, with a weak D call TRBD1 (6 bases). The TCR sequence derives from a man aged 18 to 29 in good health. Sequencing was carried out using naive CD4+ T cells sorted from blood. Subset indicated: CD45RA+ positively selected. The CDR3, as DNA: TGTGCCAGCAGTCCACACGGACAGTTCTCTGGAAACACCATATATTTT. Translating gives CASSPHGQFSGNTIYF.